This T cell receptor beta chain was recovered during a study of T cell repertoires in cytomegalovirus infection. Study background: TCR beta signatures that were public indicated CMV infection and matching HLA type.

Study results and limitations: Carriers of CMV and the relevant HLA type were discriminated by public TCR beta frequency. In two of eight donors, the top clonotype was HLA-C-restricted CMV-specific.

Each CDR3 protein gets one entry after TCRdb re-called the reads with MiXCR. The profile shows roughly 180,000 distinct CDR3 sequences, about a sixth of them singletons. Trimming left V 9 bases short and J 8 bases short, with 19 bases between. Germline loops: CDR1 MNHEY, CDR2 SMNVEV (reference sequence). This CDR3 is 14 amino acids long. Of note for this clonotype: Its matching antigen is unknown.

The chain couples TRBV27 to TRBJ1-4; D call uncertain. Sequencing was done on a sample of CD8+ T cells from PBMCs. This sequence was found in a human donor in good health (CMV status not recorded). Some clones in this sample may be carry-over from other donors' samples. The CDR3 DNA sequence: TGTGCCAGGTTCTACCGGGTCAATGCCGAAAAACTGTTTTTT. Encoded protein: CARFYRVNAEKLFF.